The rows below give T cell receptor beta chains drawn from one sample of a study of cytomegalovirus exposure and HLA in healthy donors. Sequencing was performed with immunoSEQ multiplex PCR; in TCRdb, only in-frame clones are kept and a portion is missing. The table lists approximately 160,000 clones, roughly 79% of them singletons, with 7.4% in the top ten. The material sequenced was PBMCs. Receptors were obtained from a male donor in good health and CMV-seropositive. CDR3s leave out the opening cysteine and the closing phenylalanine or tryptophan. Clone size appears in some rows only: once, few, many, or a class for an expanded clone.

V: TRBV6-6; size: once; J: TRBJ2-3; CDR3: ASKAPGQDTDTQY
V: TRBV19; size: once; J: .; CDR3: ASSISAGYEQY
V: TRBV6-1; size: .; J: TRBJ1-1; CDR3: ASMRLLGTEAF
V: TRBV15; size: .; J: TRBJ1-2; CDR3: ATSTRTLDGYT
V: TRBV7-9; size: .; J: TRBJ2-2; CDR3: SSSWTGGELF
V: TRBV11-2; size: .; J: TRBJ2-7; CDR3: ASSPGEGRYEQY
V: TRBV29-1; size: once; J: TRBJ2-7; CDR3: SAQGTGGGEQY
V: TRBV5-1; size: .; J: TRBJ2-2; CDR3: ASSQDRGHTGELF
V: TRBV27; size: .; J: TRBJ1-2; CDR3: ASSLTAGNYGYT
V: TRBV2; size: few; J: TRBJ1-1; CDR3: ASSEGTGNTEAF
V: TRBV10-3; size: .; J: TRBJ2-5; CDR3: AARPAGGQETQY
V: TRBV9; size: .; J: TRBJ1-2; CDR3: ASSVDPGRAGGYT
V: TRBV19; size: .; J: TRBJ1-2; CDR3: ASKRQGTDGYT
V: TRBV14; size: once; J: TRBJ1-2; CDR3: ASSLGPYGYT
V: TRBV13; size: once; J: TRBJ1-6; CDR3: ASSPGIIGSPLH
V: TRBV19; size: few; J: TRBJ1-2; CDR3: ASNSLPDRGDGYT
V: TRBV13; size: .; J: TRBJ1-1; CDR3: ASSLPGTTGEAF
V: TRBV9; size: .; J: TRBJ2-5; CDR3: ASSSRDGGYLQETQY
V: TRBV2; size: .; J: TRBJ2-5; CDR3: ASSEAADQY
V: TRBV5-4; size: .; J: TRBJ2-7; CDR3: ASSVWDLSSYEQY
V: TRBV7-9; size: once; J: TRBJ1-2; CDR3: ASSQSGTGSSYGYT
V: TRBV7-9; size: .; J: TRBJ2-2; CDR3: ASSLGPAGSGELF
V: TRBV12-5; size: few; J: TRBJ1-5; CDR3: ASGQGEGLPQH
V: TRBV6-5; size: .; J: TRBJ1-2; CDR3: ASSLQGSSYGYT
V: TRBV6-1; size: .; J: TRBJ2-5; CDR3: ASSANPGGPPQETQY
V: TRBV7-9; size: once; J: TRBJ1-2; CDR3: ASSPSHRDQSNYGYT
V: TRBV2; size: .; J: TRBJ1-5; CDR3: ASRAERGQPQH
V: TRBV5-5; size: .; J: TRBJ2-3; CDR3: ASSLETSGGTDTQY
V: TRBV7-9; size: .; J: TRBJ2-2; CDR3: ASSKGSAAANTGELF
V: TRBV7-9; size: .; J: TRBJ2-7; CDR3: ASSFSGQPYEQY
V: TRBV4-3; size: few; J: TRBJ1-4; CDR3: ASSRNDREKLF
V: TRBV7-6; size: .; J: TRBJ1-1; CDR3: ASRAGTGLSEAF
V: TRBV9; size: .; J: TRBJ1-4; CDR3: ASSVAASPYQQANEKLF
V: TRBV2; size: .; J: TRBJ2-3; CDR3: ASSFGLAGASDTQY
V: TRBV7-6; size: .; J: TRBJ1-2; CDR3: ASRIPRINYGYT
V: TRBV19; size: .; J: TRBJ2-7; CDR3: ASSISNNPAEQY
V: TRBV19; size: .; J: TRBJ2-1; CDR3: ASSIGESGSPAVGEQF